In this sample, the clone carrying this T cell receptor (beta chain) turned up a few times. In the authors' workflow: Reference gene primers were amplified, and this amplification served to estimate nucleated cell counts. Generated by immunoSEQ multiplex PCR, the TCRdb table keeps only in-frame clones and is missing some. The V and J calls and clone size are taken from that table; D and trimming were inferred from the DNA. The table lists approximately 62,000 clones, over 60% of them singletons. This sample was taken from a study of blood T cell repertoires in COVID-19. Study overall: There were acute and convalescent COVID-19 samples, and they came from the United States, Italy and Spain. The analysed material was cDNA or gDNA that came from T cells, B-cell-depleted T cells, or PBMCs.

Trimming removed 5 bases from V and 6 bases from J, with 31 bases in between. Germline CDR1 reads LNHNV; CDR2 reads YYDKDF (reference sequence). The CDR3 covers 19 residues. The chain recombines TRBV15 with TRBJ1-2, with D possibly TRBD1 on 6 matching bases. The specimen sequenced was peripheral blood. This TCR was recovered from a woman aged 45-59 years with active or convalescent COVID-19. Here the CDR3 reads CATSAEAFVRDTSRHGYTF. CDR3 bases: TGTGCCACCAGCGCAGAGGCCTTTGTCCGGGACACCTCACGGCATGGCTACACCTTC. The full variable domain, with the rest looked up from reference TRBV15 and TRBJ1-2, is DAMVIQNPRYQVTQFGKPVTLSCSQTLNHNVMYWYQQKSSQAPKLLFHYYDKDFNNEADTPDNFQSRRPNTSFCFLDIRSPGLGDTAMYLCATSAEAFVRDTSRHGYTFGSGTRLTVV.